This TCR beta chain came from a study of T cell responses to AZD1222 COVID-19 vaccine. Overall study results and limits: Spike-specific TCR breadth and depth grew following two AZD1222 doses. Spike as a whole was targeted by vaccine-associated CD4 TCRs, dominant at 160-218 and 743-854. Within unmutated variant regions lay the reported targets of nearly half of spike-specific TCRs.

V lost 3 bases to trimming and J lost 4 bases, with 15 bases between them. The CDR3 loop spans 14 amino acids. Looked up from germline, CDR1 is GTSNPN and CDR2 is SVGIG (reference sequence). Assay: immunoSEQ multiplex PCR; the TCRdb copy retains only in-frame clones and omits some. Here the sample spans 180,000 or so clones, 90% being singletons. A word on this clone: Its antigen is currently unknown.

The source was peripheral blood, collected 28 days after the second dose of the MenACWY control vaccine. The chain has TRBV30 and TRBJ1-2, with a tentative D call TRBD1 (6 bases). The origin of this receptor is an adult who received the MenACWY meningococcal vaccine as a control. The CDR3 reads CAWRNHRAPYGYTF. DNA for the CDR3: TGTGCCTGGAGAAACCACAGGGCTCCCTATGGCTACACCTTC.